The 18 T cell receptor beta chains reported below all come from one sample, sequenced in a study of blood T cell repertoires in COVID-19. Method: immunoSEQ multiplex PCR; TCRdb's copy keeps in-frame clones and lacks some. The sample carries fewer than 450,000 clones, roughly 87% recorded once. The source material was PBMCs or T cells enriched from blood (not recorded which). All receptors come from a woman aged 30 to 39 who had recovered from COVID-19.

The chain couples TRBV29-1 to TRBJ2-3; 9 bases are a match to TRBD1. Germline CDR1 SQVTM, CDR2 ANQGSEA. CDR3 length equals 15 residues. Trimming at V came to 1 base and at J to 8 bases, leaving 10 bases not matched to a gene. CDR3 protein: CSVEGGTGFTFTQYF. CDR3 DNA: TGCAGCGTTGAAGGTGGGACAGGGTTTACGTTTACGCAGTATTTT.

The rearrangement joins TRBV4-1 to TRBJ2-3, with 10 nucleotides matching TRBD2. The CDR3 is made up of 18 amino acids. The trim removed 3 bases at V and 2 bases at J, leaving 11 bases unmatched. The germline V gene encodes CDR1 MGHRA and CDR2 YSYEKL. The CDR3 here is CASSHSFIAGGLTDTQYF. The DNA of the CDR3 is TGCGCCAGCAGCCATTCATTCATAGCGGGGGGTCTCACAGATACGCAGTATTTT.

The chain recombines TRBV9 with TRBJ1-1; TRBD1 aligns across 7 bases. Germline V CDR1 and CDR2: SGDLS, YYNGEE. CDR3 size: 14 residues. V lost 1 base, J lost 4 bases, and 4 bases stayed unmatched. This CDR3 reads CASSVRGLGTEAFF. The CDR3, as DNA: TGTGCCAGCAGCGTAAGGGGGCTCGGCACTGAAGCTTTCTTT.

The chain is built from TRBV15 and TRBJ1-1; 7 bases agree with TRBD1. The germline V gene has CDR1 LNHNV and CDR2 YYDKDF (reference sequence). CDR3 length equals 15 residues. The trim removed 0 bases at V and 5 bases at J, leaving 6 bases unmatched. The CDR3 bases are TGTGCCACCAGCAGAGATTTAAGGGGACAGACTGAAGCTTTCTTT. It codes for CATSRDLRGQTEAFF.

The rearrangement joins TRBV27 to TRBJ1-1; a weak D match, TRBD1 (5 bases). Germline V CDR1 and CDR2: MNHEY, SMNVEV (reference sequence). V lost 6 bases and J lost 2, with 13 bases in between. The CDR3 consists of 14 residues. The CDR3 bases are TGTGCCAGCAGGACTGCTCAGGGCAACACTGAAGCTTTCTTT. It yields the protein CASRTAQGNTEAFF.

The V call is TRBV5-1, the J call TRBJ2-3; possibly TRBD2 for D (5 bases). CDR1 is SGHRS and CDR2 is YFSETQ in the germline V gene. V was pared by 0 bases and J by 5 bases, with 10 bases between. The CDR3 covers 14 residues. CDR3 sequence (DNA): TGCGCCAGCAGCTTGGAGGGCGGGCAAGATACGCAGTATTTT. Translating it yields CASSLEGGQDTQYF.

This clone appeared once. The CDR3 is CASSPLRTGGTGELFF. The CDR3 nucleotides are TGTGCCAGTAGTCCCCTGAGGACAGGGGGAACCGGGGAGCTGTTTTTT. The gene calls are TRBV19 and TRBJ2-2; 10 bases are shared with TRBD1. CDR1 LNHDA and CDR2 SQIVND come from the germline V gene (reference sequence). The CDR3 consists of 16 residues. V dropped 5 bases and J dropped 5; count of bases not matched to a gene: 8.

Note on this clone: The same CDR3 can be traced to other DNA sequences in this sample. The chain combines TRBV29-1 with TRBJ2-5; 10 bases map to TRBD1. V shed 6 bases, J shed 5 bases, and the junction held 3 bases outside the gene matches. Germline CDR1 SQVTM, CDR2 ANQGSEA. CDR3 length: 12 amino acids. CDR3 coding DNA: TGCAGCGTGTGGACAGGGGGGGAGACCCAGTACTTC. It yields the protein CSVWTGGETQYF.

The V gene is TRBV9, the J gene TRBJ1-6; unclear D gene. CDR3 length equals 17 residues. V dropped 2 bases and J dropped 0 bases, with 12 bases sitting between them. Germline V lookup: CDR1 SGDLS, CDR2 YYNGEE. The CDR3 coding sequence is TGTGCCAGCAGCGTTGGGGAGGCAAGCTCCTATAATTCACCCCTCCACTTT. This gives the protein CASSVGEASSYNSPLHF. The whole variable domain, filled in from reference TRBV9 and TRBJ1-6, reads DSGVTQTPKHLITATGQRVTLRCSPRSGDLSVYWYQQSLDQGLQFLIQYYNGEERAKGNILERFSAQQFPDLHSELNLSSLELGDSALYFCASSVGEASSYNSPLHFGNGTRLTVT.

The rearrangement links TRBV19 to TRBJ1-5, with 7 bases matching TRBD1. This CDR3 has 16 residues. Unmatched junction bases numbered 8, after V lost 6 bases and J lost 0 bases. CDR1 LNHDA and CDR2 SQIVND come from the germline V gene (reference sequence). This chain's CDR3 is CASRLKGAYSNQPQHF. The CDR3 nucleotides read TGTGCCAGTAGGCTAAAGGGGGCCTATAGCAATCAGCCCCAGCATTTT.

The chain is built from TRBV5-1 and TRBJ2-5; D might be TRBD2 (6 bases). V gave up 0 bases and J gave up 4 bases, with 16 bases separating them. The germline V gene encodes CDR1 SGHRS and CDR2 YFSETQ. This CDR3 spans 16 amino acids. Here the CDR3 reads CASSLGGDSRIETQYF. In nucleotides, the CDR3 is TGCGCCAGCAGCTTGGGCGGGGACTCGCGAATAGAGACCCAGTACTTC. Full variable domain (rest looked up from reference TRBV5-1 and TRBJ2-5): KAGVTQTPRYLIKTRGQQVTLSCSPISGHRSVSWYQQTPGQGLQFLFEYFSETQRNKGNFPGRFSGRQFSNSRSEMNVSTLELGDSALYLCASSLGGDSRIETQYFGPGTRLLVL.

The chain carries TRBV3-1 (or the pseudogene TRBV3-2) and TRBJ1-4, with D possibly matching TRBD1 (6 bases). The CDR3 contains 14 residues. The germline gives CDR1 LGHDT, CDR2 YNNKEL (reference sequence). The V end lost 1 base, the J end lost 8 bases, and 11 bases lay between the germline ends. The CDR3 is CASSQGGRREKLFF. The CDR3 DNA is TGTGCCAGCAGCCAAGGGGGGCGTCGGGAAAAACTGTTTTTT.

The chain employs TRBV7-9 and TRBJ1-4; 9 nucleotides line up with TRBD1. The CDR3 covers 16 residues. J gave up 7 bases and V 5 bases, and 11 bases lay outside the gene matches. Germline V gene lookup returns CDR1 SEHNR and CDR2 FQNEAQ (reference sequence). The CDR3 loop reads CASSKSGTGLIEKLFF. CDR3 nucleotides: TGTGCCAGCAGCAAGTCCGGGACAGGGTTGATTGAAAAACTGTTTTTT. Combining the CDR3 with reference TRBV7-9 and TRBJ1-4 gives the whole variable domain DTGVSQNPRHKITKRGQNVTFRCDPISEHNRLYWYRQTLGQGPEFLTYFQNEAQLEKSRLLSDRFSAERPKGSFSTLEIQRTEQGDSAMYLCASSKSGTGLIEKLFFGSGTQLSVL.

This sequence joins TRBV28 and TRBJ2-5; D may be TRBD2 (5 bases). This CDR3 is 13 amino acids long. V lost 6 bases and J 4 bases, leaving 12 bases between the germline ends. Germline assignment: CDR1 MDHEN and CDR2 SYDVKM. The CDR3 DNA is TGTGCCAGCAGGGGATCGGGGAGAGAGACCCAGTACTTC. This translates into CASRGSGRETQYF.

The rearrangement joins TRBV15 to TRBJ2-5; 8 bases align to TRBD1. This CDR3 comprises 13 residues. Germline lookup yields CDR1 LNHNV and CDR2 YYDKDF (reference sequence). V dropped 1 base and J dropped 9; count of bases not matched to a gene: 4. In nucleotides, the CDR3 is TGTGCCACCAGCAGAGGGACAGGGAAGGCCCAGTACTTC. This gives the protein CATSRGTGKAQYF.

This CDR3 is CASSESWLGALQYF. CDR3 sequence (DNA): TGTGCCAGCAGTGAATCCTGGTTAGGGGCACTTCAGTACTTC. The chain has TRBV25-1 and TRBJ2-7, with D maybe TRBD1 (5 bases). Germline V gene data show CDR1 as MGHDK and CDR2 as SYGVNS. Trimming removed 1 base at V and 10 bases at J, with 17 bases between. CDR3 size: 14 residues.

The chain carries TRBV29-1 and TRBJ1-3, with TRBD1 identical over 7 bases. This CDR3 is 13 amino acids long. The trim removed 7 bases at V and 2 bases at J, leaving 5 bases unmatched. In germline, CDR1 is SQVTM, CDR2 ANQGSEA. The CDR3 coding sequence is TGCAGCGCGGGAGACAGGGCTGGAAACACCATATATTTT. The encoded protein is CSAGDRAGNTIYF.

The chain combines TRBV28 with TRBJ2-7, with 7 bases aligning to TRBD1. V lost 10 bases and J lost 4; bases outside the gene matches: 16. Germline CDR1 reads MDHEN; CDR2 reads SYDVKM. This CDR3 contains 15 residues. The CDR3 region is CATASGQAMGYEQYF. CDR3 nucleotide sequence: TGTGCCACGGCCTCTGGACAGGCGATGGGGTACGAGCAGTACTTC.